This T cell receptor (beta chain) was obtained from a study of OX40 agonist ivuxolimab in advanced cancers. Background for the entire study: Ivuxolimab was an agonistic, fully human IgG2 monoclonal antibody directed against OX40 (CD134), a costimulatory receptor. Intravenous ivuxolimab was administered to patients every 2 weeks at six dose levels: 0.01, 0.1, 0.3, 1.5, 3 and 10 mg/kg. Of the approximately 50 dose-escalation patients, hepatocellular carcinoma was present in approximately 20, melanoma in approximately 15, renal cell carcinoma in 9 and head and neck cancer in 9. In the dose-escalation cohort, 82.7% of patients were male, and the mean age was roughly 60 years, with a range of roughly 20 to 80. Patients were allowed to have had prior anti-PD-1, anti-PD-L1 or anti-CTLA-4 therapy, and 30% to 40% of the dose-escalation patients had been treated with checkpoint inhibitors. Partial responses were achieved by three dose-escalation patients, of whom one had hepatocellular carcinoma and two had cutaneous melanoma. The purpose of peripheral TCRbeta sequencing was to test whether ivuxolimab changed TCR sequence diversity and led to clonal T-cell expansion. The monotherapy dose-escalation portion (N of about 47 patients) of the phase I ivuxolimab trial is reported in the paper.

For this clone: The antigen it recognizes is unknown. No base quality information exists; no much larger clone differs at one position.

The trial excluded patients who had a history of autoimmune disease or were on systemic immunosuppression. Peripheral blood for TCR sequencing was collected from all dose cohorts at baseline, on cycle 4 day 1, and on cycle 7 day 1. The samples were taken from a phase I, first-in-human, multicenter, open-label dose-escalation trial of ivuxolimab. Adults with locally advanced or metastatic head and neck squamous cell, hepatocellular, melanoma or renal cell carcinoma were enrolled in the trial. Before TCR sequencing, CD4+ T cells and CD8+ T cells were sorted from peripheral blood as separate populations. CDR1 is given as MDHEN and CDR2 as SYDVKM, both from the germline V gene. V is cut back by 3 bases and J by 5 bases, with 8 bases in the junction unmatched. The CDR3 has 16 amino acids, counting the end cysteine and phenylalanine. This entry keeps only the CDR3 DNA: 48 bases, framed from base 1. To sequence the TCRbeta CDR3 region, genomic DNA was isolated from the sorted cells. The immunoSEQ Assay was used for sequencing of TCRbeta CDR3 regions. This is the immuneACCESS table as TCRdb keeps it, with only in-frame sequences that have V and J called. A part of the clones is gone; compared with another copy, unresolved V genes explain less than half, and the rest is unexplained. This sample comprises tens of thousands of clones, roughly 80% of them detected only once. Together, the top ten hold 6.6% of the sample.

Study-wide findings and limitations: After ivuxolimab, expanded clones were on average more numerous among CD8+ T cells than among CD4+ T cells. At doses of 0.1 to 3.0 mg/kg, clonal expansion of both CD4+ and CD8+ blood T cells was observed from baseline to week 6. Low levels of normalized T-cell clonal expansion were also seen in some nonresponding patients. Partial responders in the 0.1-3.0 mg/kg groups had among the lowest normalized peripheral clonal expansion, especially among CD8+ T cells. The antigen specificity of the clonally expanded peripheral T cells was not determined.

The sequences come from CD4+ or CD8+ T cells sorted from blood, collected in a trial of the OX40 agonist ivuxolimab. The TCR originated in an adult with an advanced solid tumor such as melanoma, head and neck, liver or kidney cancer. This chain is built from TRBV28 and TRBJ2-7, with TRBD1 matching 12 junction bases. In nucleotide form, the sequence is TGTGCCAGCAGTTTGGCCGGGACAGGGGGCATCAACGAGCAGTACTTC. This yields the protein CASSLAGTGGINEQYF.